This TCR beta chain is from a study of blood T cell repertoires in COVID-19. About the study: Researchers got acute and convalescent COVID-19 samples from the United States, Italy and Spain. T cells, B-cell-depleted T cells, or PBMCs supplied cDNA or gDNA.

Assay: immunoSEQ multiplex PCR; the TCRdb copy retains only in-frame clones and omits some. The table lists 120,000 or so clones, around 76% of them singletons, with more than 5.5% in the top ten. CDR1 is KGHSH and CDR2 is LQKENI in the germline V gene. The ends were cut back, 2 bases at V and 7 bases at J, with 14 bases in the middle. This CDR3 spans 14 amino acids. The sequence derives from a man in his fifties or sixties with acute or convalescent COVID-19. Sequenced: peripheral blood. The genes are TRBV18 and TRBJ1-1; maybe TRBD1 (6 bases). This chain's CDR3 is CASSPTGGRVEAFF. In DNA form, the CDR3 reads TGTGCCAGCTCACCAACGGGGGGGCGGGTTGAAGCTTTCTTT.